The 17 T cell receptor beta chains below all came from one sample that was sequenced in a study of post-analysis software for immune sequencing data. Study results and caveats: TRBV5-6, TRBV5-1 and TRBV20-1 belonged to a set of about five TRBV segments that were more frequent in patients than controls.

Carried by the TCR beta cDNA libraries were unique molecular identifiers. TCRdb called the PCR reads again in MiXCR, with one record for every CDR3 protein. This table has about 820,000 distinct CDR3 sequences, around 50% appearing once. These receptors are not linked to any known antigen. Sequenced sample: blood. The receptors originated from a girl between 5 and 17 years old with multiple sclerosis.

This clonotype was detected only a few times. The gene calls are TRBV29-1 and TRBJ2-1; D might be TRBD2 (5 bases). V lost 6 bases and J 0 bases, leaving 15 bases between the germline ends. Per germline, CDR1 SQVTM and CDR2 ANQGSEA. CDR3 length equals 15 residues. DNA of the CDR3: TGCAGCGTCCCTGTAGGACTTAGCTCCTACAATGAGCAGTTCTTC. Translating it yields CSVPVGLSSYNEQFF.

This sequence joins TRBV20-1 and TRBJ2-3, with D possibly being TRBD1 (5 bases). Germline-derived CDR1 and CDR2 are DFQATT and SNEGSKA (reference sequence). Deletions cut 5 bases from V and 2 bases from J, with 11 bases between. This CDR3 region has 13 residues. The CDR3 here is CSAVGHTTDTQYF. In nucleotides, the CDR3 is TGCAGTGCTGTCGGACATACCACAGATACGCAGTATTTT.

This clonotype was observed once. The chain couples TRBV7-2 to TRBJ2-7; 10 bases are shared with TRBD2. Germline V gene data show CDR1 as SGHTA and CDR2 as FQGNSA. The CDR3 extends over 15 amino acids. V trimming: 5 bases; J trimming: 3 bases; junction bases outside the gene matches: 7. The CDR3 nucleotides are TGTGCCAGCAGCATCCTAGCGGGGGACCTCTACGAGCAGTACTTC. The encoded protein is CASSILAGDLYEQYF.

This chain connects TRBV24-1 to TRBJ1-1; D perhaps matches TRBD1 (5 bases). The CDR3 covers 13 residues. Trimming stripped 3 bases from V and 5 bases from J, with 9 bases between. The germline V gene encodes CDR1 KGHDR and CDR2 SFDVKD. For the CDR3, the DNA is TGTGCCACCAGTGATCGGGACGGGACTGAAGCTTTCTTT. Translating gives CATSDRDGTEAFF.

The rearrangement links TRBV14 to TRBJ1-4; D not resolved. This CDR3 comprises 16 residues. Trimming stripped 0 bases from V and 2 bases from J, with 10 bases between. Germline V CDR1 and CDR2: SGHDN, FVKESK. DNA of the CDR3: TGTGCCAGCAGCCAAGATCGGAGATTGACTAATGAAAAACTGTTTTTT. Translation gives CASSQDRRLTNEKLFF.

The rearrangement links TRBV4-1 to TRBJ2-7; 9 bases line up with TRBD1. The CDR3 spans 17 residues. V dropped 0 bases and J dropped 5; count of bases not matched to a gene: 11. The germline V gene encodes CDR1 MGHRA and CDR2 YSYEKL. CDR3 sequence (DNA): TGCGCCAGCAGCCAAGAGATAGGGACAGGGACGTTCAACGAGCAGTACTTC. Its translation is CASSQEIGTGTFNEQYF.

The V and J genes are TRBV5-4 and TRBJ1-1, with D perhaps matching TRBD1 (5 bases). Germline V gene sequence: CDR1 SGHNT, CDR2 YYREEE (reference sequence). There are 13 residues in the CDR3. Trimming cost V 3 bases and J 7 bases, with 13 bases left between them. The CDR3 loop reads CASSSPGGHEAFF. The CDR3 DNA reads TGTGCCAGCAGCTCACCTGGAGGACATGAAGCTTTCTTT.

The gene calls are TRBV29-1 and TRBJ1-2, with D unresolved. The V end lost 4 bases, the J end lost 8 bases, and 14 bases lay between the germline ends. Germline lookup yields CDR1 SQVTM and CDR2 ANQGSEA. The CDR3 contains 12 residues. In DNA form, the CDR3 reads TGCAGCGTTGTGCTTAGGGCTCGAGGCTACACCTTC. It encodes CSVVLRARGYTF.

This chain links TRBV15 with TRBJ2-5; weak D call: TRBD1 (6 bases). CDR1 is LNHNV and CDR2 is YYDKDF in the germline V gene (reference sequence). There are 18 residues in the CDR3. The V end was cut by 1 base, the J end by 4 bases, with 22 bases between. This chain's CDR3 is CATSRVGAGASTGETQYF. CDR3 DNA sequence: TGTGCCACCAGCAGAGTCGGGGCAGGGGCTTCAACCGGAGAGACCCAGTACTTC.

V and J are TRBV7-8 and TRBJ2-7; the match to TRBD1 covers 9 bases. Germline V gene sequence: CDR1 SGHVS, CDR2 FQNEAQ. The length of the CDR3 is 14 residues. J was trimmed by 8 bases and V by 1 base; bases with no gene match: 6. The CDR3 sequence: CASSLGDRANKQYF. CDR3 coding DNA: TGTGCCAGCAGCTTAGGGGACAGGGCTAACAAGCAGTACTTC.

This clonotype occurred once. The chain employs TRBV28 and TRBJ2-3, with D possibly being TRBD1 (7 bases). This CDR3 has 19 residues. In germline, CDR1 is MDHEN, CDR2 SYDVKM. V was shortened by 3 bases and J by 1 base, with 23 bases between the two germline ends. DNA of the CDR3: TGTGCCAGCAGTTTTATGACAGGGCGCGGCGGGACAGGCACAGATACGCAGTATTTT. Its translation is CASSFMTGRGGTGTDTQYF.

This chain joins TRBV4-1 and TRBJ2-1; maybe TRBD2 (7 bases). This CDR3 is built from 15 residues. Trimming cost V 0 bases and J 10 bases, with 16 bases left between them. Germline loops: CDR1 MGHRA, CDR2 YSYEKL. The CDR3 region is CASSQDRGAVWEQFF. CDR3 bases: TGCGCCAGCAGCCAAGACCGGGGGGCGGTATGGGAGCAGTTCTTC.

The chain has TRBV3-1 and TRBJ2-7; TRBD1 agrees at 10 bases. CDR1 and CDR2 from the germline V gene are LGHDT and YNNKEL (reference sequence). This CDR3 has 15 residues. The J segment lost 7 bases and the V segment lost 4 bases, leaving 10 bases of the junction unmatched. CDR3 DNA: TGTGCCAGCAGCCTCTCAGGGACAGGGGCTCAGGAGCAGTACTTC. It specifies CASSLSGTGAQEQYF.

The genes are TRBV5-1 and TRBJ2-1, with TRBD1 matching over 8 bases. CDR1 is SGHRS, CDR2 YFSETQ, per germline. The CDR3 has 17 residues. V lost 1 base to trimming and J lost 2 bases; unmatched junction nucleotides: 8. The CDR3 DNA reads as TGCGCCAGCAGCTTGACCCCGGACAGGGTGGCCTACAATGAGCAGTTCTTC. It translates to CASSLTPDRVAYNEQFF. The full variable domain, with the rest looked up from reference TRBV5-1 and TRBJ2-1, is KAGVTQTPRYLIKTRGQQVTLSCSPISGHRSVSWYQQTPGQGLQFLFEYFSETQRNKGNFPGRFSGRQFSNSRSEMNVSTLELGDSALYLCASSLTPDRVAYNEQFFGPGTRLTVL.

The gene calls are TRBV5-1 and TRBJ2-7; D may be TRBD1 or TRBD2 (5 bases each). With the DNA end fitting TRBJ2-1 better, the J assignment may be wrong. This CDR3 has 16 residues. Germline V gene data show CDR1 as SGHRS and CDR2 as YFSETQ. The CDR3 bases are TGCGCCAGCAGCTTGGTGGGGCCCGCAGGGAGCAATGAGCAGTTCTTC. Its translation is CASSLVGPAGSNEQFF.

This clonotype was detected a few times. The DNA for the CDR3 is TGCAGTGCTAGAGATCCGGCAGGGGAAAAACTGTTTTTT. Its protein is CSARDPAGEKLFF. The V call is TRBV20-1, the J call TRBJ1-4; a weak D match, TRBD1 (5 bases). CDR3 length: 13 amino acids. In germline, CDR1 is DFQATT, CDR2 SNEGSKA (reference sequence). V dropped 0 bases and J dropped 8 bases, with 10 bases sitting between them.

The gene calls are TRBV19 and TRBJ1-6; D remains unclear. The length of the CDR3 is 15 residues. Germline values: CDR1 LNHDA, CDR2 SQIVND (reference sequence). Trimming pared 1 base from V and 7 bases from J, leaving 11 bases between. The CDR3 DNA sequence: TGTGCCAGTAGTATAGGGGTCCGCTCCAATTCACCCCTCCACTTT. Translating it yields CASSIGVRSNSPLHF. The whole variable domain, filled in from reference TRBV19 and TRBJ1-6, reads DGGITQSPKYLFRKEGQNVTLSCEQNLNHDAMYWYRQDPGQGLRLIYYSQIVNDFQKGDIAEGYSVSREKKESFPLTVTSAQKNPTAFYLCASSIGVRSNSPLHFGNGTRLTVT.